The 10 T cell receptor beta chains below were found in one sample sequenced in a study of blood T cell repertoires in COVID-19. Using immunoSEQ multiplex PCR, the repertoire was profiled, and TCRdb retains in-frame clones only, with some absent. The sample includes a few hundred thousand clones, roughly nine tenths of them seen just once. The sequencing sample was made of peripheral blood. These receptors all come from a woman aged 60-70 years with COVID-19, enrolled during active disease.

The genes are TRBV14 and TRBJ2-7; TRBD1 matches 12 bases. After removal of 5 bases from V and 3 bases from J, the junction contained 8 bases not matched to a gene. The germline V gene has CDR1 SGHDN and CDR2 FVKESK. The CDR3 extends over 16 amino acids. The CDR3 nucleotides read TGTGCCAGCAGCGCCCGGGACAGGGGGCCTTTCTACGAGCAGTACTTC. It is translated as CASSARDRGPFYEQYF.

The CDR3: CSASSRTGAFYGYTF. Here the CDR3 DNA reads TGCAGTGCTAGTTCCCGGACAGGGGCCTTCTATGGCTACACCTTC. This chain uses TRBV20-1 with TRBJ1-2; 9 bases are shared with TRBD1. The V gene's germline CDR1 is DFQATT and CDR2 SNEGSKA (reference sequence). The CDR3 is 15 amino acids. J was trimmed by 4 bases and V by 3 bases; bases with no gene match: 9.

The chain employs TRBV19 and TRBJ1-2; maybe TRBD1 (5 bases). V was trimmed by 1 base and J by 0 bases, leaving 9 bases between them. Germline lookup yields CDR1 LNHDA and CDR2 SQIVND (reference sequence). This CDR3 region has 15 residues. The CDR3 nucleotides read TGTGCCAGTAGTATAGGCACAGGTACTAACTATGGCTACACCTTC. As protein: CASSIGTGTNYGYTF.

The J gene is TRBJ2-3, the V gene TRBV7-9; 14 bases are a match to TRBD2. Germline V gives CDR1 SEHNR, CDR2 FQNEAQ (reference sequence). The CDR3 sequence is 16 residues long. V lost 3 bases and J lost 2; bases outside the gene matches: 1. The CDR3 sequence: CASSLGLAGATDTQYF. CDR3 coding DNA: TGTGCCAGCAGCTTGGGACTAGCGGGGGCCACAGATACGCAGTATTTT. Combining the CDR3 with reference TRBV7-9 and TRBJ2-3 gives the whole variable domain DTGVSQNPRHKITKRGQNVTFRCDPISEHNRLYWYRQTLGQGPEFLTYFQNEAQLEKSRLLSDRFSAERPKGSFSTLEIQRTEQGDSAMYLCASSLGLAGATDTQYFGPGTRLTVL.

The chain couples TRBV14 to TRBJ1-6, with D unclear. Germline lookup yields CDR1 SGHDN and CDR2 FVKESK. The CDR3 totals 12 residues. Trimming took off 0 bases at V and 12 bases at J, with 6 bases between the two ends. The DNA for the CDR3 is TGTGCCAGCAGCCAAGAGTCGGGACCCCTCCACTTT. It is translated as CASSQESGPLHF.

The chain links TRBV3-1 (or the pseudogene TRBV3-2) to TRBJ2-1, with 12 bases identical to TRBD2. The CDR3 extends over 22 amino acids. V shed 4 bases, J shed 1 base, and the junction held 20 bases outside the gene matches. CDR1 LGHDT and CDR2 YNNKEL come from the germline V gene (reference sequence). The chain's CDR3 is CASSLIATSGGNFPISYNEQFF. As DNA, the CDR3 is TGTGCCAGCAGCCTGATCGCTACTAGCGGGGGGAACTTTCCAATTTCCTACAATGAGCAGTTCTTC.

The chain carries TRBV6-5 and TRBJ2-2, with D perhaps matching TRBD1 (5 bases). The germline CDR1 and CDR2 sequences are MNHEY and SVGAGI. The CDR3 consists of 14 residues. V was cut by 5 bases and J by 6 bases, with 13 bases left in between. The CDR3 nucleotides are TGTGCCAGCAGTCTGGGGCTGGGGCCCGGGGAGCTGTTTTTT. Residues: CASSLGLGPGELFF.

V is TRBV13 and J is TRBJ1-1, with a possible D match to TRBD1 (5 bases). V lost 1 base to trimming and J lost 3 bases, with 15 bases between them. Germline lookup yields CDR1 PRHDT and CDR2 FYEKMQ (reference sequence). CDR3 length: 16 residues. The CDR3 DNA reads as TGTGCCAGCAGCTTAGTAAGTGAAAAAGGGGACACTGAAGCTTTCTTT. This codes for CASSLVSEKGDTEAFF.

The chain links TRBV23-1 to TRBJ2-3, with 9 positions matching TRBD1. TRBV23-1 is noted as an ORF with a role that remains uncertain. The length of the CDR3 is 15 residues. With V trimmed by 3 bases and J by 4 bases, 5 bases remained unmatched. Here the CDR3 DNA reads TGCGCCAGCAGTCATGAGGGACAGGGACCAGATACGCAGTATTTT. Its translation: CASSHEGQGPDTQYF.

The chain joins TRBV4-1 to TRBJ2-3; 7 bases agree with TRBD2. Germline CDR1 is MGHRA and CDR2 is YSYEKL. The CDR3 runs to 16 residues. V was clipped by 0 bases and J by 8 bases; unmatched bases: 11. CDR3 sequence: CASSQEERGLHGTQYF. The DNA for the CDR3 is TGCGCCAGCAGCCAAGAGGAGCGGGGCCTTCATGGTACGCAGTATTTT.